Listed below are T cell receptor beta chains from one sample, sequenced in a study of cytomegalovirus exposure and HLA in healthy donors. Sequenced by immunoSEQ multiplex PCR; TCRdb stores in-frame clones only, minus some. The table has some 220,000 clones, around 80% seen once. Sequencing used PBMCs. The receptor set was obtained from a woman aged 55-69 years in good health and CMV-seropositive. Both conserved end residues are trimmed from each CDR3. The order of the fields is J gene, clone size, CDR3 length, V gene, CDR3 protein. Size is omitted from some rows. Given values are once, few, many or a class for expanded clones.

>TRBJ2-7|NA|10|TRBV28
ASSPQAYEQY
>TRBJ2-2|NA|10|TRBV7-9
ASRRDTGELF
>TRBJ2-3|NA|12|TRBV5-1
ASSLAPSANTQY
>TRBJ2-1|NA|12|TRBV5-1
TSRVLAGLYEQF
>TRBJ2-3|NA|17|TRBV2
ASSEARSGGAPSTDTQY
>TRBJ2-3|NA|15|TRBV18
ASSLNRGGQGTDTQY
>TRBJ2-7|NA|11|TRBV5-4
ASSGQGVHEQY
>TRBJ1-1|NA|13|TRBV2
ASSVQGAGNTEAF
>TRBJ2-3|NA|10|TRBV2
ASRLAGGGQY
>TRBJ1-2|NA|13|TRBV28
ASNLPGTGSYGYT
>TRBJ2-5|once|12|TRBV28
ASSFVRAGETQY
>TRBJ1-1|NA|12|TRBV28
ASSIQGARPEAF
>TRBJ2-3|NA|12|TRBV5-1
ASSPDWGADTQY
>TRBJ2-1|NA|13|TRBV7-9
ASSSGDKIYNEQF
>TRBJ2-7|NA|14|TRBV5-1
ASSTTPTGSSYEQY
>TRBJ2-2|NA|11|TRBV9
ASRVTGTGELF
>TRBJ2-3|NA|13|TRBV6-5
ASSKQGVSTDTQY
>TRBJ1-1|once|11|TRBV6-1
ASSGQGPTEAF
>TRBJ1-1|NA|12|TRBV10-3
AISEGGLGTEAF
>TRBJ2-2|NA|13|TRBV23-1
ARPPGGNHTGELF
>TRBJ1-1|NA|13|TRBV9
ASSGGDRANTEAF
>TRBJ1-4|NA|11|TRBV28
ASTTRSSEKLF
>TRBJ2-5|NA|19|TRBV4-2
ASSPRRTSGGQTSPQETQY
>TRBJ2-7|NA|12|TRBV6-1
ASSSSGSPYEQY
>TRBJ2-2|NA|12|TRBV11-1
ASSETSGWGELF
>TRBJ1-3|NA|13|TRBV7-2
ASSLVADSGNTIY
>TRBJ1-2|NA|12|TRBV7-2
ASSLGWGSSGYT
>TRBJ1-1|NA|13|TRBV5-1
ASSALRDVNTEAF
>TRBJ1-1|NA|10|TRBV11-2
ASSLDLGVAF
>TRBJ1-1|NA|14|TRBV27
ASSPLLSGGNTEAF
>TRBJ1-6|few|11|TRBV25-1
ASIDRVDSPLH
>TRBJ2-1|NA|15|TRBV5-1
ASSLDLIAGAYNEQF
>TRBJ2-5|NA|11|TRBV2
ASERDSAETQY
>TRBJ2-3|NA|11|TRBV11-1
ASSRPGRDTQY
>TRBJ1-6|few|15|TRBV27
ASSTPPGQAYNSPLH
>TRBJ2-7|NA|13|TRBV18
ASSLSGSGLDEQY
>TRBJ2-1|NA|10|TRBV7-3
ASSLTSGEQF
>TRBJ2-2|few|16|TRBV7-9
ASSSYPSGGINTGELF
>TRBJ2-7|NA|12|TRBV18
ASSPLGQGYEQY
>TRBJ2-1|NA|13|TRBV2
ASSETGGPFNEQF
>TRBJ2-5|NA|13|TRBV4-2
ASSQGIAAQETQY